This TCR beta chain was found in a study of shared clonotypes between healthy human individuals. Researchers divided each subset's genomic DNA evenly across several immunoSEQ plates. Produced via immunoSEQ multiplex PCR; TCRdb's table is partial and in-frame only. Of about 1,900,000 clones detected, roughly 94% appear once; the ten largest clones hold approximately 1.2%. The V end lost 5 bases, the J end lost 0 bases, and 12 bases lay between the germline ends. CDR3 length: 15 residues. Germline values: CDR1 PRHDT, CDR2 FYEKMQ (reference sequence). Terminally differentiated effector memory CD45RA+ cells were left out of the naive CD8 fraction, which was CD45RO-negative and positively selected for CCR7. Study findings and constraints: Between a handful of donors, naive CD4 clonotypes were shared at a level of about 5%. Shared clonotypes across all four donors exceeded non-shared ones in generation probability.

Turning to this clone: The antigen is undetermined.

Material for sequencing was naive CD8+ T cells sorted from blood. This TCR derives from a man between 18 and 29 years old in good health. The chain combines TRBV13 with TRBJ2-3; tentative D call: TRBD2 (6 bases). The CDR3 loop reads CASSTAGSSTDTQYF. The CDR3 coding sequence is TGTGCCAGCAGCACAGCGGGCTCTAGCACAGATACGCAGTATTTT. The variable domain in full, completed from reference TRBV13 and TRBJ2-3, reads AAGVIQSPRHLIKEKRETATLKCYPIPRHDTVYWYQQGPGQDPQFLISFYEKMQSDKGSIPDRFSAQQFSDYHSELNMSSLELGDSALYFCASSTAGSSTDTQYFGPGTRLTVL.